The 21 T cell receptor beta chains presented below share a single source sample, sequenced in a study of early T cells in non-severe SARS-CoV-2 infection. TCRdb re-derived calls from the 5' RACE reads in MiXCR, one entry per CDR3 protein. The data contain about 84,000 distinct CDR3 sequences, around an eighth of them seen just once; the ten biggest clones take up approximately 2.6%. The source material was whole blood. The receptors here all came from an adult who was a healthcare worker with PCR-confirmed SARS-CoV-2 infection or an uninfected control (not recorded which).

The chain employs TRBV9 and TRBJ2-1; D is unclear. V lost 3 bases to trimming and J lost 4 bases, with 11 bases between them. Germline CDR1 is SGDLS and CDR2 is YYNGEE. The CDR3 is 14 residues long. The CDR3 here is CASSARLVYNEQFF. The CDR3 DNA is TGTGCCAGCAGCGCCCGACTCGTATACAATGAGCAGTTCTTC.

This clonotype was counted many times. The J gene is TRBJ2-1, the V gene TRBV12-3 or TRBV12-4; 9 positions match TRBD1. The CDR3 totals 13 residues. V lost 5 bases and J lost 8; bases outside the gene matches: 4. The CDR3 DNA sequence: TGTGCCAGCAGTCCGGGACAGGGTTATGAGCAGTTCTTC. Protein product: CASSPGQGYEQFF.

The rearrangement uses TRBV11-2 and TRBJ2-2; 7 bases map to TRBD1. V gave up 3 bases and J gave up 3 bases; unmatched junction bases: 7. The germline V gene has CDR1 SGHAT and CDR2 FQNNGV. The CDR3 spans 16 residues. The CDR3 protein is CASSLVGTVHTGELFF. The CDR3 DNA is TGTGCCAGCAGCTTGGTCGGGACAGTACACACCGGGGAGCTGTTTTTT.

Ten or more counts support this clonotype. The CDR3 nucleotides are TGTGCCTGGTCGGGGACTAGCAGAAGCTCCTACGAGCAGTACTTC. It yields the protein CAWSGTSRSSYEQYF. The chain carries TRBV30 and TRBJ2-7; 9 bases are shared with TRBD2. The CDR3 consists of 15 residues. J lost 0 bases, V lost 5 bases, and 8 bases had no gene match. From germline, CDR1 is GTSNPN and CDR2 SVGIG (reference sequence).

The sample holds many counts of this clonotype. The chain joins TRBV10-3 to TRBJ2-2; unclear D gene. This CDR3 has 14 residues. CDR1 is ENHRY, CDR2 SYGVKD, per germline. V dropped 7 bases and J dropped 0 bases, with 9 bases sitting between them. CDR3 nucleotide sequence: TGTGCCATCACCCGCACCGCGAACACCGGGGAGCTGTTTTTT. This gives the protein CAITRTANTGELFF.

This chain uses TRBV6-1 with TRBJ2-7; 9 bases are a match to TRBD2. The CDR3 spans 15 residues. CDR1 and CDR2 from the germline V gene are MNHNS and SASEGT. With V trimmed by 7 bases and J by 7 bases, 14 bases remained unmatched. In DNA form, the CDR3 reads TGTGCCAGCATCTTACTAGCGGGTGCCGGTGGGGAGCAGTACTTC. As protein: CASILLAGAGGEQYF.

This clonotype came up a few times. The genes are TRBV4-1 and TRBJ2-3; 7 positions agree with TRBD1. Germline assignment: CDR1 MGHRA and CDR2 YSYEKL. After removal of 6 bases from V and 3 bases from J, the junction contained 12 bases not matched to a gene. This CDR3 is 16 amino acids long. The CDR3 protein is CASSPRTGPSTDTQYF. As DNA, the CDR3 is TGCGCCAGCAGTCCGAGGACAGGCCCTAGTACAGATACGCAGTATTTT.

This clonotype was counted ten times or more. The V and J genes are TRBV6-1 and TRBJ1-4; D gene unclear. Germline CDR1 is MNHNS and CDR2 is SASEGT. The CDR3 is 13 amino acids. V was trimmed by 4 bases and J by 8 bases, leaving 11 bases between them. The CDR3 DNA sequence: TGTGCCAGCAGTGGAACACCCGGGGAAAAACTGTTTTTT. This encodes CASSGTPGEKLFF.

This clonotype showed up many times. This chain links TRBV6-5 with TRBJ1-2, with D possibly matching TRBD1 (6 bases). Germline CDR1 reads MNHEY; CDR2 reads SVGAGI. The ends were cut back, 7 bases at V and 4 bases at J, with 13 bases in the middle. The CDR3 spans 13 residues. CDR3 nucleotides: TGTGCCAGCACCCTACAGGGCGGCTATGGCTACACCTTC. Translated: CASTLQGGYGYTF.

This clonotype occurred many times. V usage is TRBV11-3 and J usage is TRBJ1-2, with TRBD1 as a possible D gene (5 bases). The CDR3 has 13 residues. Germline V CDR1 and CDR2: SGHNT, YENEEA. V was trimmed by 7 bases and J by 6 bases, leaving 15 bases between them. DNA for the CDR3: TGTGCCAGCACTGTGACGGGGACCAATGGCTACACCTTC. Translation: CASTVTGTNGYTF.

The table lists this clonotype with many counts. The chain combines TRBV6-5 with TRBJ2-3, with a possible D match to TRBD1 (6 bases). The CDR3 covers 15 residues. Between the trimmed V and J ends, which lost 6 bases and 6 bases, there was a span of 19 bases. Germline V lookup: CDR1 MNHEY, CDR2 SVGAGI. In nucleotides, the CDR3 is TGTGCCAGCAGACGGACAGTACCGAGGCAGGATACGCAGTATTTT. This translates into CASRRTVPRQDTQYF.

The genes are TRBV7-9 and TRBJ1-3; 9 nucleotides agree with TRBD1. The CDR3 contains 17 residues. The V gene end was trimmed by 2 bases and the J gene end by 1 base; junction bases not matched to a gene: 6. Germline V CDR1 and CDR2: SEHNR, FQNEAQ (reference sequence). The CDR3 bases are TGTGCCAGCAGCTTATTGGGAGGACAGGGGTCTGGAAACACCATATATTTT. Amino acid sequence: CASSLLGGQGSGNTIYF.

This clonotype was counted at least ten times. The chain joins TRBV11-2 to TRBJ2-3, with TRBD1 matching 8 bases. The CDR3 contains 15 residues. V was pared by 8 bases and J by 3 bases, with 10 bases of the junction left unmatched. The germline gives CDR1 SGHAT, CDR2 FQNNGV. CDR3 amino acids: CASGHRTGRTDTQYF. DNA for the CDR3: TGTGCCAGCGGACATAGGACAGGGCGAACAGATACGCAGTATTTT. Variable domain in full (rest from reference TRBV11-2 and TRBJ2-3): EAGVAQSPRYKIIEKRQSVAFWCNPISGHATLYWYQQILGQGPKLLIQFQNNGVVDDSQLPKDRFSAERLKGVDSTLKIQPAKLEDSAVYLCASGHRTGRTDTQYFGPGTRLTVL.

V and J are TRBV20-1 and TRBJ1-3; TRBD1 might be the D (5 bases). The length of the CDR3 is 14 residues. Trimming removed 1 base at V and 5 bases at J, with 12 bases between. Germline V gene data show CDR1 as DFQATT and CDR2 as SNEGSKA (reference sequence). Written as DNA, the CDR3 is TGCAGTGCTAGAGGGACACCCTTTAGAAACACCATATATTTT. This gives the protein CSARGTPFRNTIYF.

The chain has TRBV25-1 and TRBJ1-2, with D uncertain. Germline values: CDR1 MGHDK, CDR2 SYGVNS. Trimming shortened V by 5 bases and J by 4 bases, and 17 bases separated the two germline ends. The CDR3 has 15 residues. In nucleotides, the CDR3 is TGTGCCAGCAGTACCGGAGGCAGGAAGAGCTATGGCTACACCTTC. This codes for CASSTGGRKSYGYTF.

The chain uses TRBV24-1 and TRBJ1-2; D unresolved. V shed 9 bases and J shed 4 bases, with 11 bases lying between them. The CDR3 loop spans 12 amino acids. Germline values: CDR1 KGHDR, CDR2 SFDVKD. The CDR3 DNA sequence: TGTGCCACCTCCGGGAACAGCTATGGCTACACCTTC. This codes for CATSGNSYGYTF.

This clonotype appeared many times. This sequence joins TRBV4-2 and TRBJ2-7, with D uncertain. With 1 base removed from V and 3 bases from J, the gap between germline ends came to 7 bases. The CDR3 covers 13 residues. CDR1 and CDR2 (germline): LGHNA, YNFKEQ. The CDR3 region is CASSQVVDYEQYF. The DNA for the CDR3 is TGTGCCAGCAGCCAAGTGGTAGACTACGAGCAGTACTTC.

The chain couples TRBV18 to TRBJ1-1; TRBD1 might be the D (6 bases). This CDR3 has 14 amino acids. Germline loops: CDR1 KGHSH, CDR2 LQKENI. V was trimmed by 5 bases and J by 4 bases, leaving 14 bases between them. CDR3 amino acids: CASSNEQGITEAFF. CDR3 DNA: TGTGCCAGCTCAAACGAACAGGGCATCACTGAAGCTTTCTTT.

The chain couples TRBV7-2 to TRBJ2-3, with TRBD2 matching 13 bases. V lost 4 bases to trimming and J lost 2 bases; unmatched junction nucleotides: 6. Germline CDR1 is SGHTA and CDR2 is FQGNSA. The CDR3 totals 17 residues. This CDR3 is CASSSLGLAGLTDTQYF. The CDR3 DNA reads TGTGCCAGCAGCTCCCTGGGACTAGCGGGGCTCACAGATACGCAGTATTTT.

Many counts were recorded for this clonotype. The chain is built from TRBV20-1 and TRBJ2-5; 10 positions agree with TRBD2. CDR1 and CDR2 from the germline V gene are DFQATT and SNEGSKA (reference sequence). The CDR3 runs to 13 residues. Trimming took 6 bases from V and 4 from J; bases not matched to a gene: 5. For the CDR3, the DNA is TGCAGTGCCCAAGCTAGCGGGAGAGAGACCCAGTACTTC. The encoded protein is CSAQASGRETQYF.

The chain uses TRBV5-6 and TRBJ1-6; D call uncertain. The CDR3 has 11 amino acids. In germline, CDR1 is SGHDT, CDR2 YYEEEE. V lost 4 bases and J lost 7, with 3 bases in between. CDR3 in amino acids: CASSQNSPLHF. The CDR3 region has the DNA TGTGCCAGCAGCCAGAATTCACCCCTCCACTTT.